A single sample is the source of the 12 T cell receptor beta chains below, sequenced in a study of CD8+ T cells in alopecia areata. cDNA reverse transcribed from extracted RNA served as the sequencing template. Sequencing used immunoSEQ multiplex PCR; TCRdb keeps in-frame clones, though not all of them. The data hold around 250,000 clones, with around 67% observed a single time. The specimen comprised CD4+ T cells sorted from blood, sampled at week 0. These receptors all stem from a human donor with alopecia areata.

The chain employs TRBV29-1 and TRBJ2-5; D remains unclear. The ends were cut back, 4 bases at V and 5 bases at J, with 11 bases in the middle. Germline-derived CDR1 and CDR2 are SQVTM and ANQGSEA. CDR3 length equals 12 residues. CDR3 region: CSVALPVETQYF. The CDR3 DNA reads TGCAGCGTTGCCCTTCCCGTCGAGACCCAGTACTTC.

This clone came up a few times. The V and J genes are TRBV30 and TRBJ1-2; no definite D call. Germline CDR1 reads GTSNPN; CDR2 reads SVGIG (reference sequence). The CDR3 contains 12 residues. V lost 4 bases, J lost 8 bases, and 14 bases lay in between. The CDR3 region is CAWKINSIGYTF. The CDR3 region has the DNA TGTGCCTGGAAAATTAACAGTATAGGCTACACCTTC.

This clone was recorded a few times. CDR3 nucleotide sequence: TGCAGCGTTGGGCCGGGCTCTAACTATGGCTACACCTTC. It translates to CSVGPGSNYGYTF. This chain connects TRBV29-1 to TRBJ1-2; no clear D. The V end was cut by 4 bases, the J end by 0 bases, with 9 bases between. This CDR3 is 13 amino acids long. CDR1 and CDR2 from the germline V gene are SQVTM and ANQGSEA.

The chain employs TRBV4-2 and TRBJ2-7; 10 bases are shared with TRBD2. J gave up 3 bases and V 3 bases, and 5 bases lay outside the gene matches. The CDR3 is 15 amino acids. Germline CDR1 LGHNA, CDR2 YNFKEQ. CDR3 coding DNA: TGTGCCAGCAGCCACGGACTAGCGGCGGACTACGAGCAGTACTTC. It codes for CASSHGLAADYEQYF.

This clone was observed a handful of times. The rearrangement links TRBV7-8 to TRBJ2-4, with 9 bases that match TRBD1. The CDR3 loop spans 13 amino acids. The germline V gene has CDR1 SGHVS and CDR2 FQNEAQ. The junction had 0 bases not matched to a gene; V was cut back by 4 bases and J by 5 bases. CDR3 protein: CASSYRGQNIQYF. In nucleotides, the CDR3 is TGTGCCAGCAGCTACAGGGGGCAAAACATTCAGTACTTC.

J is TRBJ1-5 and V is TRBV18; TRBD1 aligns across 8 bases. Trimming removed 8 bases from V and 4 bases from J; junction bases left unmatched: 4. The germline V gene encodes CDR1 KGHSH and CDR2 LQKENI. The length of the CDR3 is 13 residues. The CDR3 sequence: CASGTGDNQPQHF. Written as DNA, the CDR3 is TGTGCCAGCGGGACAGGCGATAATCAGCCCCAGCATTTT.

This clone was found a few times. The chain is built from TRBV30 and TRBJ1-3; D unclear. This CDR3 is built from 11 residues. Germline assignment: CDR1 GTSNPN and CDR2 SVGIG (reference sequence). V was pared by 3 bases and J by 2 bases, with 2 bases between. Here the CDR3 DNA reads TGTGCCTGGAGACCTGGAAACACCATATATTTT. This gives the protein CAWRPGNTIYF.

The gene calls are TRBV15 and TRBJ1-2; D unclear. V lost 0 bases and J 0 bases, leaving 11 bases between the germline ends. Germline CDR1 LNHNV, CDR2 YYDKDF (reference sequence). The CDR3 runs 16 residues. The CDR3 DNA follows: TGTGCCACCAGCAGAGATACGGCAGTAACTAACTATGGCTACACCTTC. Translating gives CATSRDTAVTNYGYTF.

This sequence joins TRBV29-1 and TRBJ2-5; TRBD2 aligns across 14 bases. This CDR3 region has 15 residues. Germline values: CDR1 SQVTM, CDR2 ANQGSEA. The junction had 8 bases not matched to a gene; V was cut back by 6 bases and J by 5 bases. The CDR3 is CSVTPTSGGAETQYF. CDR3 bases: TGCAGCGTGACCCCGACTAGCGGGGGGGCCGAGACCCAGTACTTC.

The chain is built from TRBV30 and TRBJ1-2; D is ambiguous. Germline V gene lookup returns CDR1 GTSNPN and CDR2 SVGIG (reference sequence). The length of the CDR3 is 9 residues. V was pared by 7 bases and J by 14 bases, with 14 bases between. Written as DNA, the CDR3 is TGTGCCTCACTGCCGGCGGGGACCTTC. Its protein product is CASLPAGTF.

The chain carries TRBV29-1 and TRBJ2-1, with TRBD2 matching 8 bases. This CDR3 region has 13 residues. The germline V gene has CDR1 SQVTM and CDR2 ANQGSEA. Trimming cost V 5 bases and J 9 bases; bases outside gene matches: 9. CDR3 DNA: TGCAGCGTTCCCGGGACTAGATGGGGTGAGCAGTTCTTC. As protein: CSVPGTRWGEQFF.

The chain recombines TRBV18 with TRBJ2-3, with 11 bases aligning to TRBD2. Trimming removed 3 bases from V and 4 bases from J; junction bases left unmatched: 9. The CDR3 has 17 residues. The V gene's germline CDR1 is KGHSH and CDR2 LQKENI. CDR3 nucleotide sequence: TGTGCCAGCTCACCTCCTAGCGGGGGGACCCGGGCAGATACGCAGTATTTT. It yields the protein CASSPPSGGTRADTQYF.